This T cell receptor (beta chain) comes out of a study of shared T cell receptors in the human thymus (dated by TCRdb to the early 2020s). Some background on the complete study: The study investigated the way shared, self-reactive T-cell receptor alpha chains are produced in the human thymus.

Turning to this clone: Its antigen specificity is not known. It has no much larger one-base neighbor in the sample; base qualities were not kept. The sample holds other DNA sequences that translate to the same CDR3.

Ends trimmed: V by 4 bases, J by 2 bases; bases unmatched to a gene: 4. The CDR3 has 14 amino acids, counting the end cysteine and phenylalanine. Only CDR3 DNA is held: 42 bases, read in frame from base 1. In the germline V gene, CDR1 corresponds to MDHEN and CDR2 to SYDVKM. The protocol used for the library was the immunoSEQ multiplex PCR assay. Entries here come from immuneACCESS through TCRdb and include only in-frame sequences with V and J called. Some clones fail to appear in such tables; in the studies checked, an unresolved V gene covers under half of the shortfall, and the cause of the remainder is unknown. Present in this sample are roughly 700,000 clones, around 89% of which were seen just once. The top ten constitute 0.01% of the sample. These data also formed part of another study, on human thymus T cells. As that second paper reports: Donors were immunologically healthy infants undergoing open corrective cardiac surgery for congenital heart defects in Finland. The thymus tissue came from surgical resects taken out during corrective cardiac surgery. V and J gene segment usage appeared biased in both thymic and peripheral blood repertoires. According to the related research, thymic TCR repertoires were highly overlapping among unrelated individuals. TCR alpha and beta repertoires from fewer than ten infant thymus samples and a few related peripheral blood samples were characterized in the study. Donor ages ranged from about 7 to 244 days, and the cohort comprised six or seven male and a couple of female infants. Thymocytes were mechanically released from the tissue and were stored as pellets of roughly 10-34 million cells at -70 degrees C. A QIAsymphony instrument was used to extract genomic DNA from the frozen cell pellets. The immunoSEQ multiplex PCR assay was used to amplify the TCRB and TCRAD loci from a standardized quantity of quality-controlled genomic DNA. The V(D)J region was spanned by amplicons of a length sufficient to cover the CDR3 and to identify V and J genes. The commercial immunoSEQ service was used to sequence amplicons on an Illumina platform. Corrections for primer bias and sequencing errors followed previously described methods, while TCRAD and TCRB definitions were based on the IMGT database. Repertoires were analysed with immunoSEQ Analyzer 3.0 and VDJTools, covering basic statistics, V/J segment usage, diversity estimates, rarefaction and pairwise overlap. Diversity was estimated using the Chao1, ChaoE, Efron-Thisted, Shannon and inverse Simpson indices, and was also estimated on datasets down-sampled to the size of the smallest sample. Repertoire overlap was determined by strict matching of CDR3 nucleotide sequence, V gene and J gene, and Jaccard-based multidimensional scaling clustering was applied. On average, thymus samples gave roughly 740,000 unique TCRB clonotypes, whereas blood samples gave about 84,000.

The source material was thymocytes. This clonotype was obtained from a boy under two years old with a congenital heart defect. Donor details come from another sample of the same person, matched by shared clones. In this chain, TRBV28 is recombined with TRBJ2-7; 8 of the junction bases match TRBD1. The CDR3 protein sequence reads: CASSSGQVTYEQYF. The bases are TGTGCCAGCAGTTCGGGACAGGTCACCTACGAGCAGTACTTC.